This T cell receptor beta chain was recovered during a study of blood T cell repertoires in COVID-19 (dated by TCRdb to 2020 to 2021). For the wider study: Samples covering the acute and convalescent phases of COVID-19 were provided by collaborators in the United States, Italy and Spain. The samples were drawn from two sources: the first 160 participants of the ongoing ImmuneRACE study, and 950 to 1,500 subjects contributed by 6 global collaborators. Where available, HLA class I and class II types were obtained from metadata supplied by the sample provider rather than from assay-based typing. Subjects who had been exposed to COVID-19, were actively infected with it, or had recovered from it provided the deeply sampled blood TCRbeta repertoires that made up the dataset. The prospective study material was composed of cDNA or gDNA derived from T cells, B-cell-depleted T cells, or PBMCs. Sample metadata almost always included a de-identified subject ID, COVID-19 status, age in years and sex. The repertoires were released in a freely available public database intended as a resource for research on the immune response to SARS-CoV-2. Overall study outcomes, separate from this receptor: How much clinical and demographic metadata was included differed by source and by participant, and the metadata was provided uncurated.

Details on this clone: Its antigen remains unidentified. Per-nucleotide qualities are absent, and no much larger clonotype sits a single base away.

At one collaborating source in Seattle, patients were enrolled during active infection and were followed longitudinally through the course of disease. The collaborating institutions used their own protocols to collect whole blood in K2EDTA tubes. For TCRbeta analysis, collaborators shipped samples in one of three forms: frozen whole blood, isolated PBMCs, or DNA extracted from either of those sample types. TCRbeta CDR3 regions were amplified from genomic DNA by means of the immunoSEQ Assay, a bias-controlled multiplex PCR. Regarding the original processing steps: The number of nucleated cells in each sample was estimated from the amplification of reference gene primers within the assay. To quantify the absolute abundance of each unique TCRbeta CDR3 rearrangement, sequence reads were collapsed and filtered. For each sample, productive Simpson clonality was calculated as the square root of Simpson's diversity index across productive rearrangements. TCRdb provides this immuneACCESS table in a form limited to in-frame rearrangements. Some clones are lacking; in checked studies, under half of them reflect an unresolved V gene, and why the rest are absent is not known. V and J calls and clone size follow that table, whereas D and trimming were derived from the DNA. This sample has around 130,000 clones in its table, and under 95% of those were observed once. The top ten clones comprise roughly 4.5% of the sample.

The sequence derives from a man in his sixties with COVID-19, enrolled during active disease. The sample was peripheral blood.

In nucleotide form, the sequence is TGTGCCAGCAGCTTCAAACAGGGGGCGTATCATGAGCAGTTCTTC. Translated, this gives CASSFKQGAYHEQFF. The rearranged chain carries TRBV11-3 and TRBJ2-1; 9 of the junction bases match TRBD1. Germline trimming amounts to 3 bases on V and 8 bases on J, with 8 as the count of junction bases outside the gene matches. The CDR3 numbers 15 residues from cysteine through phenylalanine. CDR3 DNA is the only sequence kept; it has 45 bases, read in frame from the first base. In the germline V gene, CDR1 corresponds to SGHNT and CDR2 to YENEEA.